This TCR beta chain stems from a study of cytomegalovirus exposure and HLA in healthy donors. Regarding the study as a whole: HLA alleles were associated with 15,000 to 20,000 TCR beta sequences in a later analysis at 0.05 false discovery rate. Accurate prediction of most subjects' HLA-A and HLA-B alleles from TCR beta sequences was reported. A later analysis, which compared TCR beta chains of equal frequency, found the HLA-associated ones more clonally expanded.

Turning to this clone: Its specificity is not known.

V dropped 6 bases and J dropped 1 base, with 15 bases sitting between them. The CDR3 contains 15 residues. Germline values: CDR1 ENHRY, CDR2 SYGVKD. Both 60 Vbeta primers and 13 Jbeta primers went into the PCR. In the original analysis: There were tens of millions of unique TCR beta chains by a later count, and approximately 10 million of them were shared. The assay was immunoSEQ multiplex PCR, and TCRdb's table has in-frame clones only and misses some. The DNA was the basis for D and trimming; V, J and clone size are from that table. This sample has about 120,000 clones, with 80% to 85% found just once.

Specimen: PBMCs. This chain joins TRBV10-3 and TRBJ2-5; a possible D gene is TRBD2 (6 bases). This receptor was taken from a woman aged 40 to 50 in good health and CMV-seronegative. CDR3 in amino acids: CAIRGGSGTQETQYF. CDR3 in DNA: TGTGCCATCAGGGGGGGTAGCGGAACCCAAGAGACCCAGTACTTC.